This entry describes one T cell receptor (beta chain). No antigen is known for it. The data were produced by immunoSEQ multiplex PCR, yet TCRdb's version contains in-frame clones alone and is incomplete. This table holds about 150,000 clones, over 75% found once. The data derive from a study of T cell responses to AZD1222 COVID-19 vaccine. CDR3 length: 15 amino acids. Per the germline V gene, CDR1 is SGHNT and CDR2 is YYREEE (reference sequence). After removal of 4 bases from V and 5 bases from J, the junction contained 3 bases not matched to a gene. Study-level points and caveats: The donors showed a predominance of white British ancestry and of females, with possible underestimation of clonal diversity.

The sequence was collected from an adult in good health. This rearrangement joins TRBV5-4 to TRBJ2-3; TRBD2 agrees at 14 bases. The starting material was peripheral blood, obtained on day 0 of AZD1222 vaccination. CDR3 in amino acids: CASSGTSGRGDTQYF. The CDR3 DNA reads as TGTGCCAGCAGCGGGACTAGCGGGAGAGGAGATACGCAGTATTTT. Full variable domain (missing parts from reference TRBV5-4 and TRBJ2-3): ETGVTQSPTHLIKTRGQQVTLRCSSQSGHNTVSWYQQALGQGPQFIFQYYREEENGRGNFPPRFSGLQFPNYSSELNVNALELDDSALYLCASSGTSGRGDTQYFGPGTRLTVL.